Listed below are T cell receptor beta chains from one sample, sequenced in a study of human T cells and chemical hapten exposure. In TCRdb, the RACE reads were re-called with MiXCR into one record per CDR3 protein. The data hold about 84,000 distinct CDR3 sequences, with over 9.5% observed a single time. The specimen was whole blood, collected in connection with sensitization to the hapten diphenylcyclopropenone (DPC). The receptors stem from a woman aged 45-59 years with alopecia areata. Some clones in this sample may be carry-over from other donors' samples. The conserved cysteine and the conserved F or W are not part of the CDR3 here.

j_call v_call cdr3_aa
TRBJ2-1 TRBV20-1 SARTTSGVHNEQF
TRBJ1-5 TRBV24-1 ATGPGREVGNQPQH
TRBJ2-3 TRBV7-9 ASTFGGRFTDTQY
TRBJ2-3 TRBV9 ASNELGTDTQY
TRBJ2-1 TRBV2 ASSELQGAGEQF
TRBJ2-2 TRBV20-1 SATQARYTGELF
TRBJ2-3 TRBV11-1 ASSTRGFPDTQY
TRBJ2-7 TRBV20-1 SAPGSGGRSYEQY
TRBJ1-1 TRBV29-1 SVAGANTEAF
TRBJ1-2 TRBV7-9 ASSRKGTGIGYT
TRBJ2-5 TRBV4-3 ASSQGLAGVLHGETQY
TRBJ1-3 TRBV28 ASSLRSGFSGNTIY
TRBJ2-5 TRBV7-9 ASSISGLAGETQY
TRBJ1-1 TRBV7-9 ASSLVGGTSGQLNTEAF
TRBJ1-5 TRBV2 ASSWSSVNQPQH
TRBJ1-1 TRBV30 ASGGMNTEAF
TRBJ1-2 TRBV11-2 ASTDQGLASNGYT
TRBJ2-1 TRBV12-3/TRBV12-4 ASLEVPWGRSSYNEQF
TRBJ2-7 TRBV19 ASRIRAGLSYEQY
TRBJ2-3 TRBV29-1 SVVTSVRTDTQY
TRBJ1-1 TRBV18 ASSPTDGGGNTEAF
TRBJ2-1 TRBV7-2 ASRIAGAPNEQF
TRBJ1-1 TRBV11-2 ASKQWTGVNTEAF
TRBJ2-1 TRBV4-3 ASSLGLAGDGSYNEQF
TRBJ2-2 TRBV20-1 SALKGMGGELF
TRBJ1-2 TRBV4-1 ASSGYRDRGDGYT
TRBJ2-7 TRBV7-8 ASSHEDVDRPEY
TRBJ2-1 TRBV7-8 ASSVIINEQF
TRBJ2-5 TRBV28 ASSLAGGAPETQY
TRBJ2-7 TRBV10-3 AISDHSGTGGEQY
TRBJ1-1 TRBV28 ASSFRSTTEAF